This T cell receptor (beta chain) appears in the sequencing data of a study of shared clonotypes between healthy human individuals. For this clone: Its matching antigen is unknown.

Study processing details: Junction-only immunoSEQ sequences carried no quality scores, so filtering differed. Using immunoSEQ multiplex PCR, the repertoire was profiled, and TCRdb retains in-frame clones only, with some absent. V and J calls and clone size are copied from that table; D and trimming were computed from the DNA. Among roughly 2 million clones listed, approximately 95% were seen once. From germline, CDR1 is ENHRY and CDR2 SYGVKD. V was pared by 5 bases and J by 3 bases, with 10 bases between. CDR3 size: 14 residues. Caucasian adults residing in Nashville, Tennessee made up all the donors. Investigators divided CD4+ cells into CD45RA+ naive and CD45RA-negative memory subsets. Findings of the study overall: Several donors held around 5% of naive CD4 clonotypes in common.

This sequence was found in a man in his late teens or twenties in good health. This chain connects TRBV10-3 to TRBJ2-2, with D uncertain. Source material: naive CD4+ T cells sorted from blood. The subset is: CD45RA+ positively selected. For the CDR3, the DNA is TGTGCCATCAGTCCTCCATTTGACACCGGGGAGCTGTTTTTT. Protein sequence: CAISPPFDTGELFF.